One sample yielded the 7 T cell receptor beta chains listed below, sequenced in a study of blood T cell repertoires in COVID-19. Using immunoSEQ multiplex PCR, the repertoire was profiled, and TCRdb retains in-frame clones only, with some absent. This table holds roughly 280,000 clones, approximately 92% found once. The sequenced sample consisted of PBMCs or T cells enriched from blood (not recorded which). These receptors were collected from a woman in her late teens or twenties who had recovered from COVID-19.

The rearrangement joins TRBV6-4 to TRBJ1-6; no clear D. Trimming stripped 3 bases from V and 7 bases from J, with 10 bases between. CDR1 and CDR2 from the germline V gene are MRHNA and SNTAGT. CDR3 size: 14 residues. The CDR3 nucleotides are TGTGCCAGCAGTGAGGGAGTTCGGAATTCACCCCTCCACTTT. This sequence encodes CASSEGVRNSPLHF.

CDR3 DNA sequence: TGTGCCAGCAGCAAGACACAGGGCTCTGGAAACACCATATATTTT. This codes for CASSKTQGSGNTIYF. The chain recombines TRBV9 with TRBJ1-3, with D possibly being TRBD1 (6 bases). The CDR3 length is 15 residues. Trimming took 4 bases from V and 0 from J, leaving 11 bases between them. Germline V gene lookup returns CDR1 SGDLS and CDR2 YYNGEE.

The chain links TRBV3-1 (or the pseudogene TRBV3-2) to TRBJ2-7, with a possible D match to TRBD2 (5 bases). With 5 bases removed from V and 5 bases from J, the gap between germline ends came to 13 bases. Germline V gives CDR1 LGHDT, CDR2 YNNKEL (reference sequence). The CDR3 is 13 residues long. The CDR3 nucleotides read TGTGCCAGCAGCTTCTCCAGGAGGAACGAGCAGTACTTC. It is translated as CASSFSRRNEQYF.

Written as DNA, the CDR3 is TGTGCCAGCAGCCCCGCCTACGAGCAGTACTTC. Protein product: CASSPAYEQYF. V and J are TRBV11-2 and TRBJ2-7; D gene uncertain. The V gene's germline CDR1 is SGHAT and CDR2 FQNNGV. With 5 bases removed from V and 2 bases from J, the gap between germline ends came to 4 bases. The CDR3 is 11 amino acids.

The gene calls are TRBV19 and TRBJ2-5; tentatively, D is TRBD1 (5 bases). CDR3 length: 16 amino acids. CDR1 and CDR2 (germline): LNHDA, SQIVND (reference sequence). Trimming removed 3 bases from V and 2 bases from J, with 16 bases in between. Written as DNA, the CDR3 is TGTGCCAGTAGTATTTTGGGTGTCGCAGGGCAAGAGACCCAGTACTTC. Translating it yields CASSILGVAGQETQYF.

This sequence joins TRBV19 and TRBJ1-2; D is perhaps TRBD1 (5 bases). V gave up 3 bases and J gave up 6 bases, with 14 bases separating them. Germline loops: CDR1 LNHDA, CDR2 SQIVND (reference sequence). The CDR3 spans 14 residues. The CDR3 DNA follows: TGTGCCAGTAGTATCACGGGCAGGGAAGATGGCTACACCTTC. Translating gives CASSITGREDGYTF.

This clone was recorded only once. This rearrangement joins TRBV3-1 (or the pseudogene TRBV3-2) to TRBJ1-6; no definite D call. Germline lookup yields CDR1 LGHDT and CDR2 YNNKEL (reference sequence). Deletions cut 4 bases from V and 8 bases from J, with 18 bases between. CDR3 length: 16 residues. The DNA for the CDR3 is TGTGCCAGCAGCCTAAAGCGGCCTGCGTATTATTCACCCCTCCACTTT. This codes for CASSLKRPAYYSPLHF.